Each of the 20 T cell receptor beta chains below was sequenced from the same sample in a study of shared clonotypes between healthy human individuals. Naive CD8 cells were CD45RO-negative, positively selected for CCR7, excluding terminally differentiated effector memory CD45RA+ cells. Clones were read by immunoSEQ multiplex PCR, and TCRdb kept only the in-frame ones, dropping some. Of about 2.2 million clones in the sample, about 94% were seen once. Sequencing input: naive CD8+ T cells from PBMCs. The source is a man younger than 35 in good health. Some clones in this sample may be carry-over from other donors' samples.

About this clone itself: This specimen includes other DNA sequences encoding the same CDR3. This sequence joins TRBV6-1 and TRBJ2-7; 9 bases line up with TRBD1. The CDR3 sequence is 14 residues long. CDR1 is MNHNS and CDR2 is SASEGT in the germline V gene. Trimming at V came to 3 bases and at J to 2 bases, leaving 2 bases not matched to a gene. CDR3 in amino acids: CASSEGQGTYEQYF. CDR3 nucleotide sequence: TGTGCCAGCAGTGAGGGACAGGGTACCTACGAGCAGTACTTC.

The V and J genes are TRBV28 and TRBJ1-2, with 8 bases aligning to TRBD1. The ends lost 5 bases at V and 11 bases at J; junction bases unmatched: 10. The CDR3 contains 13 residues. The germline V gene encodes CDR1 MDHEN and CDR2 SYDVKM. This CDR3 is CASSPTTTGVYTF. The CDR3, as DNA: TGTGCCAGCAGTCCCACAACGACAGGGGTGTACACCTTC.

V usage is TRBV15 and J usage is TRBJ1-2; 7 bases align to TRBD1. Germline V gene data show CDR1 as LNHNV and CDR2 as YYDKDF (reference sequence). This CDR3 is 14 amino acids long. The junction had 8 bases not matched to a gene; V was cut back by 5 bases and J by 5 bases. This chain's CDR3 is CATSGRDRPYGYTF. The CDR3 DNA follows: TGTGCCACCAGCGGCCGGGACAGACCTTATGGCTACACCTTC.

The chain uses TRBV7-6 and TRBJ1-2, with 8 bases fitting TRBD1. V shed 5 bases and J 7 bases; nucleotides not matched to a gene: 18. This CDR3 has 17 amino acids. In germline, CDR1 is SGHVS, CDR2 FNYEAQ. CDR3 loop: CASSQSTGVGPRGGYTF. DNA of the CDR3: TGTGCCAGCAGCCAATCGACAGGGGTGGGGCCCCGGGGTGGCTACACCTTC. Supplemented by reference TRBV7-6 and TRBJ1-2, the full variable domain reads GAGVSQSPRYKVTKRGQDVALRCDPISGHVSLYWYRQALGQGPEFLTYFNYEAQQDKSGLPNDRFSAERPEGSISTLTIQRTEQRDSAMYRCASSQSTGVGPRGGYTFGSGTRLTVV.

As regards this clone: Other DNA sequences of this sample code for an identical CDR3. The chain combines TRBV9 with TRBJ2-7, with 10 bases identical to TRBD2. This CDR3 spans 16 amino acids. Germline loops: CDR1 SGDLS, CDR2 YYNGEE. Trimming at V came to 3 bases and at J to 3 bases, leaving 9 bases not matched to a gene. The CDR3 spells CASSAGGLAGDYEQYF. The CDR3 region has the DNA TGTGCCAGCAGCGCCGGGGGGCTAGCGGGAGACTACGAGCAGTACTTC.

The V gene is TRBV28, the J gene TRBJ1-2; the D gene is possibly TRBD1 (5 bases). Germline V gene lookup returns CDR1 MDHEN and CDR2 SYDVKM. V shed 5 bases and J shed 5 bases, with 15 bases lying between them. The CDR3 is 14 amino acids. CDR3 sequence (DNA): TGTGCCAGCAGTATATTTTTGAGGGGTTATGGCTACACCTTC. Translation: CASSIFLRGYGYTF.

The chain uses TRBV4-1 and TRBJ2-2; D ambiguous. Germline V gives CDR1 MGHRA, CDR2 YSYEKL. The CDR3 spans 15 residues. V was cut by 1 base and J by 6 bases, with 12 bases left in between. CDR3 residues: CASSQGQRGAGELFF. CDR3 coding DNA: TGCGCCAGCAGCCAAGGGCAACGAGGCGCCGGGGAGCTGTTTTTT.

This clone has only one observation. The CDR3 DNA reads TGTGCCAGCAGCTTAGCGAGGTTGCAGCGGGGTAACAATGAGCAGTTCTTC. Its translation: CASSLARLQRGNNEQFF. The V gene is TRBV7-6, the J gene TRBJ2-1, with 7 bases matching TRBD2. This CDR3 is built from 17 residues. Germline CDR1 reads SGHVS; CDR2 reads FNYEAQ. The V gene end was trimmed by 0 bases and the J gene end by 5 bases; junction bases not matched to a gene: 10.

The V gene is TRBV19, the J gene TRBJ1-1; possible D gene TRBD1, 5 bases. CDR1 is LNHDA and CDR2 is SQIVND in the germline V gene (reference sequence). CDR3 length: 16 residues. Trimming stripped 1 base from V and 4 bases from J, with 16 bases between. The CDR3 loop reads CASSIAVAGLVTEAFF. As DNA, the CDR3 is TGTGCCAGTAGTATAGCGGTGGCAGGGCTCGTCACTGAAGCTTTCTTT.

The chain employs TRBV29-1 and TRBJ2-2; TRBD2 aligns across 12 bases. The CDR3 length is 15 residues. The junction had 2 bases not matched to a gene; V was cut back by 4 bases and J by 2 bases. Germline CDR1 SQVTM, CDR2 ANQGSEA. As DNA, the CDR3 is TGCAGCGTTGGACTAGCGGGAGTCAACACCGGGGAGCTGTTTTTT. The encoded protein is CSVGLAGVNTGELFF.

The chain is built from TRBV28 and TRBJ1-2; D not resolved. The germline V and J ends were trimmed by 5 bases and 4 bases, with 14 bases remaining between them. This CDR3 has 14 amino acids. Germline assignment: CDR1 MDHEN and CDR2 SYDVKM. The CDR3 DNA is TGTGCCAGCAGTCCCCCTCAGGAGGCCTATGGCTACACCTTC. Translated, it gives CASSPPQEAYGYTF.

This clone was seen just once. This rearrangement joins TRBV7-2 to TRBJ2-7; TRBD2 matches at 11 bases. Trimming cost V 5 bases and J 5 bases; bases outside gene matches: 14. The CDR3 runs 17 residues. Germline lookup yields CDR1 SGHTA and CDR2 FQGNSA. The CDR3 region has the DNA TGTGCCAGCAGCCACACCACCTCTAGCGGGAGGAACGACGAGCAGTACTTC. It yields the protein CASSHTTSSGRNDEQYF.

In its sample, this clone was seen a few times. The V and J genes are TRBV4-1 and TRBJ1-1; D unclear. The germline V and J ends were trimmed by 2 bases and 1 base, with 8 bases remaining between them. The CDR3 extends over 14 amino acids. Germline assignment: CDR1 MGHRA and CDR2 YSYEKL. The DNA for the CDR3 is TGCGCCAGCAGCCAATACGGAGGGAACACTGAAGCTTTCTTT. Protein sequence: CASSQYGGNTEAFF.

The chain recombines TRBV4-3 with TRBJ2-7, with unresolved D. Germline CDR1 reads LGHNA; CDR2 reads YSLEER. Between the trimmed V and J ends, which lost 1 base and 3 bases, there was a span of 13 bases. This CDR3 has 15 residues. CDR3 nucleotide sequence: TGCGCCAGCAGCCAAGGATATCATGATTACTACGAGCAGTACTTC. This gives the protein CASSQGYHDYYEQYF.

About this clone itself: Other DNA sequences in the sample encode the same CDR3. The chain is built from TRBV9 and TRBJ2-5; no reliable D call. This CDR3 has 14 amino acids. Trimming took off 0 bases at V and 3 bases at J, with 9 bases between the two ends. The germline V gene encodes CDR1 SGDLS and CDR2 YYNGEE. The CDR3 coding sequence is TGTGCCAGCAGCGTAGTGGGTAGTGAAGAGACCCAGTACTTC. Translated, it gives CASSVVGSEETQYF.

Remarks on this clone: The sample contains more than one DNA sequence encoding this CDR3. The rearrangement uses TRBV9 and TRBJ2-3, with D unresolved. Germline V gene data show CDR1 as SGDLS and CDR2 as YYNGEE. The CDR3 totals 15 residues. V was trimmed by 0 bases and J by 0 bases, leaving 8 bases between them. The CDR3 sequence: CASSVADGSTDTQYF. The CDR3 nucleotides are TGTGCCAGCAGCGTAGCTGACGGGAGCACAGATACGCAGTATTTT.

The chain uses TRBV7-9 and TRBJ1-5; D is perhaps TRBD1 (5 bases). Germline CDR1 SEHNR, CDR2 FQNEAQ (reference sequence). The V end lost 1 base, the J end lost 5 bases, and 9 bases lay between the germline ends. The CDR3 consists of 14 residues. CDR3 loop: CASSLDGAHQPQHF. The CDR3 DNA reads TGTGCCAGCAGCTTAGACGGGGCCCATCAGCCCCAGCATTTT.

V usage is TRBV28 and J usage is TRBJ2-5; the match to TRBD2 covers 7 bases. The V and J ends lost 5 bases and 5 bases, in that order; junction bases with no gene match: 8. Germline CDR1 reads MDHEN; CDR2 reads SYDVKM. This CDR3 contains 14 residues. The CDR3 DNA follows: TGTGCCAGCAGTCGGCGGGAGAATGTGGAGACCCAGTACTTC. Protein sequence: CASSRRENVETQYF.

This chain joins TRBV11-2 and TRBJ2-1, with 9 bases matching TRBD2. V gave up 5 bases and J gave up 5 bases; unmatched junction bases: 10. The CDR3 is 16 amino acids. Per germline, CDR1 SGHAT and CDR2 FQNNGV. The CDR3: CASSLRREGLDNEQFF. The CDR3 nucleotides are TGTGCCAGCAGCCTGAGGCGGGAGGGCCTGGACAATGAGCAGTTCTTC.

V is TRBV7-9 and J is TRBJ2-1, with no clear D. This CDR3 has 11 amino acids. In germline, CDR1 is SEHNR, CDR2 FQNEAQ (reference sequence). V lost 5 bases and J lost 9, with 8 bases in between. The CDR3 bases are TGTGCCAGCAGCATCACCATTGAGCAGTTCTTC. It is translated as CASSITIEQFF.